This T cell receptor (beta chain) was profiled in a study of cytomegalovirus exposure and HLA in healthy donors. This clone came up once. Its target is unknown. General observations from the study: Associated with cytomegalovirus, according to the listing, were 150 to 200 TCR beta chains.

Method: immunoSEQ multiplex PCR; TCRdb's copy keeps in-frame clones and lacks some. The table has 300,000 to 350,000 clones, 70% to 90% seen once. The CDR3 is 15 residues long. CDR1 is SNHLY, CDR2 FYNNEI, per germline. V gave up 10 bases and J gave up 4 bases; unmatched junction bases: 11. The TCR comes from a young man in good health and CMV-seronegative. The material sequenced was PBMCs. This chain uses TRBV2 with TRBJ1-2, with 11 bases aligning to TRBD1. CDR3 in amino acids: CATRTGGAGFYGYTF. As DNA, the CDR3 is TGTGCCACCCGGACAGGGGGCGCTGGGTTCTATGGCTACACCTTC.